The 9 T cell receptor beta chains reported below all come from one sample, sequenced in a study of blood T cell repertoires in COVID-19. Generated by immunoSEQ multiplex PCR, the TCRdb table keeps only in-frame clones and is missing some. The sample has 310,000 or so clones, 86% seen once. The sequenced material came from PBMCs or T cells enriched from blood (not recorded which). Receptor source: a woman between 18 and 30 years old who had recovered from COVID-19.

The V gene is TRBV5-6, the J gene TRBJ1-2; D may be TRBD1 (6 bases). This CDR3 spans 12 amino acids. V lost 3 bases, J lost 6 bases, and 9 bases lay in between. CDR1 SGHDT and CDR2 YYEEEE come from the germline V gene. CDR3 DNA sequence: TGTGCCAGCAGCTGGCAGGGGAATGGCTACACCTTC. Translation gives CASSWQGNGYTF.

A few counts support this clone. V usage is TRBV4-1 and J usage is TRBJ1-2, with 8 positions matching TRBD1. Germline V gene sequence: CDR1 MGHRA, CDR2 YSYEKL. The V and J ends lost 1 base and 0 bases, in that order; junction bases with no gene match: 13. The CDR3 has 19 residues. In DNA, the CDR3 is TGCGCCAGCAGCCAAGGGTCTCACAGGGGGGAGGGGGCTAACTATGGCTACACCTTC. Protein product: CASSQGSHRGEGANYGYTF.

The chain has TRBV18 and TRBJ1-1; possible D gene TRBD1, 5 bases. Germline lookup yields CDR1 KGHSH and CDR2 LQKENI. The V end was cut by 6 bases, the J end by 4 bases, with 21 bases between. The CDR3 has 16 residues. The CDR3 DNA is TGTGCCAGCTCTCCAGGACTGGGGGGGACGGGCACTGAAGCTTTCTTT. Amino acids: CASSPGLGGTGTEAFF.

The chain recombines TRBV5-4 with TRBJ2-2, with 9 bases identical to TRBD2. The CDR3 covers 16 residues. The V segment lost 4 bases and the J segment 3 bases; nucleotides outside the gene matches: 7. Per the germline V gene, CDR1 is SGHNT and CDR2 is YYREEE (reference sequence). CDR3 bases: TGTGCCAGCAGCCCGCCGGCGGGGGGGGACACCGGGGAGCTGTTTTTT. As protein: CASSPPAGGDTGELFF. Looking up the rest from reference TRBV5-4 and TRBJ2-2 gives the full variable domain: ETGVTQSPTHLIKTRGQQVTLRCSSQSGHNTVSWYQQALGQGPQFIFQYYREEENGRGNFPPRFSGLQFPNYSSELNVNALELDDSALYLCASSPPAGGDTGELFFGEGSRLTVL.

V is TRBV30 and J is TRBJ1-1; 9 bases are a match to TRBD1. CDR3 length: 16 amino acids. V lost 4 bases and J lost 4; bases outside the gene matches: 13. Germline V lookup: CDR1 GTSNPN, CDR2 SVGIG (reference sequence). CDR3 region: CAWMGQGGVLGTEAFF. CDR3 DNA: TGTGCCTGGATGGGACAGGGTGGCGTGTTGGGCACTGAAGCTTTCTTT.

The chain joins TRBV28 to TRBJ2-7; TRBD1 is a possible D gene (6 bases). Germline values: CDR1 MDHEN, CDR2 SYDVKM. There are 14 residues in the CDR3. V lost 2 bases, J lost 0 bases, and 8 bases lay in between. This chain's CDR3 is CASSLQGISYEQYF. CDR3 in DNA: TGTGCCAGCAGTTTACAGGGGATCTCCTACGAGCAGTACTTC.

This clone has just a few counts. The chain carries TRBV11-2 and TRBJ1-1; 8 nucleotides align to TRBD1. The CDR3 loop spans 15 amino acids. The trim removed 4 bases at V and 0 bases at J, leaving 4 bases unmatched. Germline CDR1 reads SGHAT; CDR2 reads FQNNGV. The CDR3 DNA follows: TGTGCCAGCAGCTCGTGGACAGGGATGAACACTGAAGCTTTCTTT. Protein sequence: CASSSWTGMNTEAFF.

The chain is built from TRBV19 and TRBJ2-1, with a weak D call TRBD1 (6 bases). The germline CDR1 and CDR2 sequences are LNHDA and SQIVND (reference sequence). Trimming removed 4 bases from V and 9 bases from J, with 19 bases in between. The CDR3 is 15 residues long. CDR3 region: CASSTLTGGRGEQFF. The DNA of the CDR3 is TGTGCCAGTAGTACTCTAACTGGGGGCCGGGGTGAGCAGTTCTTC.

Ten or more counts support this clone. The rearrangement uses TRBV19 and TRBJ2-1; no clear D gene. The CDR3 has 15 residues. Germline V CDR1 and CDR2: LNHDA, SQIVND (reference sequence). V was trimmed by 3 bases and J by 2 bases, leaving 11 bases between them. The CDR3 nucleotides read TGTGCCAGTAGTATCTACGGTGAGGCCTACAATGAGCAGTTCTTC. Translating gives CASSIYGEAYNEQFF.